This entry lists 8 T cell receptor beta chains sequenced from one sample in a study of blood T cells in healthy people across ages. Combining a sample-barcoded 5' primer with a J-beta primer mix, a second PCR ran for about 7 to 11 cycles. TCRdb re-analysed the 5' RACE reads in MiXCR, keeping a single row per CDR3 protein. The sample lists about 1.8 million distinct CDR3 sequences, roughly 52% occurring once. Sample: blood. The receptors originated from a woman between 40 and 50 years old in good health.

The chain links TRBV6-6 to TRBJ2-7; 7 bases match TRBD1. CDR3 size: 17 residues. The germline V gene encodes CDR1 MNHNY and CDR2 SVGAGI (reference sequence). Germline trimming cut 0 bases from V and 3 bases from J; bases unmatched to any gene: 11. CDR3 DNA sequence: TGTGCCAGCAGTTACTCCCCGACAGGGCACAGAGGCTACGAGCAGTACTTC. It codes for CASSYSPTGHRGYEQYF.

The chain has TRBV27 and TRBJ1-2, with unresolved D. The V gene lost 5 bases and the J gene lost 4 bases, with 17 bases spanning the gap. This CDR3 spans 15 amino acids. Germline CDR1 and CDR2: MNHEY and SMNVEV (reference sequence). CDR3 DNA: TGTGCCAGCAGTCTCGACGCAACCCGACCCTATGGCTACACCTTC. Amino acids: CASSLDATRPYGYTF.

The chain is built from TRBV6-1 and TRBJ2-1, with D possibly being TRBD2 (5 bases). Gene TRBJ2-7 matches the end of the DNA better, so the J call may be wrong. CDR3 size: 13 residues. Germline CDR1 MNHNS, CDR2 SASEGT. The CDR3 protein is CASSEGEYNEQYF. The CDR3 DNA is TGTGCCAGCAGTGAAGGGGAGTACAATGAGCAGTACTTC.

The chain carries TRBV9 and TRBJ1-4; no reliable D call. The V gene lost 4 bases and the J gene lost 0 bases, with 10 bases spanning the gap. Germline V gene sequence: CDR1 SGDLS, CDR2 YYNGEE. The CDR3 totals 15 residues. The CDR3 is CASSIAGATNEKLFF. The CDR3 DNA reads TGTGCCAGCAGCATAGCCGGAGCAACTAATGAAAAACTGTTTTTT.

The chain joins TRBV20-1 to TRBJ1-6, with TRBD1 matching over 7 bases. This CDR3 comprises 17 residues. V was clipped by 5 bases and J by 2 bases; unmatched bases: 12. From germline, CDR1 is DFQATT and CDR2 SNEGSKA (reference sequence). The CDR3 sequence: CSAFPGGVVPYNSPLHF. As DNA, the CDR3 is TGCAGTGCTTTCCCAGGGGGAGTCGTGCCCTATAATTCACCCCTCCACTTT.

Comment on this clonotype: The junction departs from the called germline gene at one end, perhaps through a read error. The gene calls are TRBV6-6 and TRBJ2-6, with D perhaps matching TRBD1 or TRBD2 (5 bases each). The CDR3 has 14 residues. Germline assignment: CDR1 MNHNY and CDR2 SVGAGI (reference sequence). The CDR3 sequence: CASRTASGASVLTF. For the CDR3, the DNA is TGTGCCAGCAGGACCGCGTCCGGGGCCAGCGTCCTGACTTTC.

Notes on this clonotype: A much larger clone lies a single base off, so this may be a read error. This rearrangement joins TRBV28 to TRBJ2-5; 7 nucleotides match TRBD2. V trimming: 6 bases; J trimming: 2 bases; junction bases outside the gene matches: 9. The CDR3 loop spans 15 amino acids. Germline-derived CDR1 and CDR2 are MDHEN and SYDVKM. For the CDR3, the DNA is TGTGCCAGCAGCCCGGTGGGGGGGGTACAAGAGACCCAGTACTTC. This sequence encodes CASSPVGGVQETQYF.

The V and J genes are TRBV18 and TRBJ2-3; D perhaps matches TRBD1 (6 bases). This CDR3 has 15 residues. Trimming removed 0 bases at V and 5 bases at J, with 12 bases between. CDR1 and CDR2 (germline): KGHSH, LQKENI. The CDR3 region is CASSPPFGGVDTQYF. The DNA of the CDR3 is TGTGCCAGCTCACCACCATTTGGGGGCGTAGATACGCAGTATTTT. The full variable domain, in which reference TRBV18 and TRBJ2-3 provide the parts outside the CDR3, is NAGVMQNPRHLVRRRGQEARLRCSPMKGHSHVYWYRQLPEEGLKFMVYLQKENIIDESGMPKERFSAEFPKEGPSILRIQQVVRGDSAAYFCASSPPFGGVDTQYFGPGTRLTVL.